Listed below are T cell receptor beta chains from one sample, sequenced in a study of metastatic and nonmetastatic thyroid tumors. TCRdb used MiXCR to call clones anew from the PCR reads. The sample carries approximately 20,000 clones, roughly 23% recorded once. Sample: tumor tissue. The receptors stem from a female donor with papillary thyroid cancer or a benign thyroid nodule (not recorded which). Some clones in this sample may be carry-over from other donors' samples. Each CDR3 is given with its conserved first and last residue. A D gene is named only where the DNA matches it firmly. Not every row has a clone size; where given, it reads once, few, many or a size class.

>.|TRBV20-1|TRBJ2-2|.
CSARDTPGENTGELFF
TGCAGTGCTCGGGACACCCCAGGGGAGAACACCGGGGAGCTGTTTTTT
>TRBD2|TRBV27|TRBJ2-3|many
CASSLSLAGAVDTQYF
TGTGCCAGCAGTTTATCACTAGCGGGAGCAGTAGATACGCAGTATTTT
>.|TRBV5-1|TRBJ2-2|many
CVSTIGGLYTGELFF
TGCGTCAGCACGATTGGGGGCCTCTACACCGGGGAGCTGTTTTTT
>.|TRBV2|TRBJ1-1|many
CASRKNTEAFF
TGTGCCAGCAGGAAGAACACTGAAGCTTTCTTT
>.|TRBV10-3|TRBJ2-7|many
CAISDGVDYEQYF
TGTGCCATCAGTGATGGGGTTGACTACGAGCAGTACTTC
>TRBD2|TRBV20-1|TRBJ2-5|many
CSAPRLAGETQYF
TGCAGTGCCCCGAGACTAGCTGGAGAGACCCAGTACTTC
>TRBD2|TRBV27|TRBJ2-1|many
CASSHLLAGGVHEQFF
TGTGCCAGCAGTCACCTACTAGCGGGAGGTGTTCATGAGCAGTTCTTC
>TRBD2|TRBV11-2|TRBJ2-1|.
CASSLGPSGTYNEQFF
TGTGCCAGCAGCTTAGGCCCTAGCGGGACTTACAATGAGCAGTTCTTC
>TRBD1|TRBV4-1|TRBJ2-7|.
CASSPTETGWEQYF
TGCGCCAGCAGCCCTACTGAGACAGGGTGGGAGCAGTACTTC
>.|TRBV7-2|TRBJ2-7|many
CASSLRDTNIYEQYF
TGTGCCAGCAGCCTACGGGACACGAACATATACGAGCAGTACTTC
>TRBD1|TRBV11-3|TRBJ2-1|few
CASSSRQGASGNEQFF
TGTGCCAGCAGCTCGAGACAGGGGGCCAGCGGCAATGAGCAGTTCTTC
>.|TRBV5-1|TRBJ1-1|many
CASSLGHSRNTEAFF
TGCGCCAGCAGCCTTGGACATTCACGAAACACTGAAGCTTTCTTT
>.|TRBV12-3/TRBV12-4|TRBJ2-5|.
CASSSARDIPSRTQYF
TGTGCCAGCAGTTCGGCCCGGGACATCCCGTCCCGGACCCAGTACTTC
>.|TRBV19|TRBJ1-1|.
CASSEGGRVSEAFF
TGTGCCAGTAGCGAGGGGGGGCGTGTATCTGAAGCTTTCTTT
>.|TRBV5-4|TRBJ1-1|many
CASKLLSTALSANTEAFF
TGTGCCAGCAAACTCCTGAGCACGGCCCTCAGCGCGAACACTGAAGCTTTCTTT
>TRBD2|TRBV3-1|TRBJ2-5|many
CASTPGGPETQYF
TGTGCCAGCACACCGGGAGGGCCCGAGACCCAGTACTTC
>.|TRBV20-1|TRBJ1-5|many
CSASGVYSNQPQHF
TGCAGTGCTAGCGGAGTCTATAGCAATCAGCCCCAGCATTTT
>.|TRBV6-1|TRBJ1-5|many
CASRAYSNQPQHF
TGTGCCAGCAGGGCGTATAGCAATCAGCCCCAGCATTTT
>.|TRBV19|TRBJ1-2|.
CASSIPRPAVVGYTF
TGTGCCAGTAGTATCCCAAGGCCAGCGGTGGTAGGCTACACCTTC
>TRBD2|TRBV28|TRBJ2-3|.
CASRDLLAASTDTQYF
TGTGCCAGCAGGGACCTACTAGCGGCTAGCACAGATACGCAGTATTTT
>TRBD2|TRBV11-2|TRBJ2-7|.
CASSSRGEGYEQYF
TGTGCCAGCAGCTCCCGGGGGGAGGGTTACGAGCAGTACTTC
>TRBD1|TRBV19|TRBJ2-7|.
CASRDRATYEQYF
TGTGCCAGCAGAGACAGGGCGACCTACGAGCAGTACTTC
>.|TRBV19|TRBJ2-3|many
CASSLVGGSKAQYF
TGTGCCAGTAGTCTTGTAGGGGGTTCCAAGGCGCAGTATTTT
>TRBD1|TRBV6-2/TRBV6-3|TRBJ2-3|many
CASRALPGDRGITDTQYF
TGTGCCAGCAGGGCGTTACCTGGGGACAGGGGAATCACAGATACGCAGTATTTT
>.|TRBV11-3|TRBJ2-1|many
CASSPREGVLYNEQFF
TGTGCCAGCAGCCCGAGAGAAGGGGTCCTTTACAATGAGCAGTTCTTC
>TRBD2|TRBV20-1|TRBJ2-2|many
CSATGLANTGELFF
TGCAGTGCCACGGGACTAGCGAACACCGGGGAGCTGTTTTTT
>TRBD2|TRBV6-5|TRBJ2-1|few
CASSYGSGGNNNEQFF
TGTGCCAGCAGTTACGGATCGGGAGGGAACAACAATGAGCAGTTCTTC
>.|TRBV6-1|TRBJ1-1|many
CAPKVPRALMNTEAFF
TGTGCCCCCAAAGTCCCGCGGGCTCTGATGAACACTGAAGCTTTCTTT
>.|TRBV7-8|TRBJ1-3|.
CASSSGFSGNTIYF
TGTGCCAGCAGCTCGGGGTTCTCTGGAAACACCATATATTTT
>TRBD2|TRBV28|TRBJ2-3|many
CASSTNLGLADTDTQYF
TGTGCCAGCAGTACCAACTTGGGACTAGCAGATACAGATACGCAGTATTTT
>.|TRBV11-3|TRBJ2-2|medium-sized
CASSLEERTGELFF
TGTGCCAGCAGCTTAGAGGAGCGGACCGGGGAGCTGTTTTTT
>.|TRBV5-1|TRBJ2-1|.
CASSLGLGVFYEQFF
TGCGCCAGCAGCTTGGGGCTAGGTGTGTTCTATGAGCAGTTCTTC
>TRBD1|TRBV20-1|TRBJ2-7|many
CSARPPRTGEGEQYF
TGCAGTGCTAGACCACCACGGACAGGGGAAGGCGAGCAGTACTTC
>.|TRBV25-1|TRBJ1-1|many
CASSEFGYTEAFF
TGTGCCAGCAGTGAATTTGGCTACACTGAAGCTTTCTTT
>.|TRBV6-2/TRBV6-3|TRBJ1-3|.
CASSDLRTAGNTIYF
TGTGCCAGCAGTGATCTGAGAACGGCGGGAAACACCATATATTTT
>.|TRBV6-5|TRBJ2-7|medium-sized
CASSYGALSYEQYF
TGTGCCAGCAGTTACGGTGCGCTCTCCTACGAGCAGTACTTC
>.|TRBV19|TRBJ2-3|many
CASSPTSTDTQYF
TGTGCCAGTAGTCCCACTAGCACAGATACGCAGTATTTT
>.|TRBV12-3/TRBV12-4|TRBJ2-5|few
CASSLEWVAVEETQYF
TGTGCCAGCAGTTTAGAGTGGGTAGCGGTAGAAGAGACCCAGTACTTC
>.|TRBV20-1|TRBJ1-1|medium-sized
CSARLGGMNTEAFF
TGCAGTGCTAGATTGGGAGGCATGAACACTGAAGCTTTCTTT
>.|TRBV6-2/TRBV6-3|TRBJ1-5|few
CASSYSIKVPQHF
TGTGCCAGCAGTTACTCGATTAAGGTGCCCCAGCATTTT